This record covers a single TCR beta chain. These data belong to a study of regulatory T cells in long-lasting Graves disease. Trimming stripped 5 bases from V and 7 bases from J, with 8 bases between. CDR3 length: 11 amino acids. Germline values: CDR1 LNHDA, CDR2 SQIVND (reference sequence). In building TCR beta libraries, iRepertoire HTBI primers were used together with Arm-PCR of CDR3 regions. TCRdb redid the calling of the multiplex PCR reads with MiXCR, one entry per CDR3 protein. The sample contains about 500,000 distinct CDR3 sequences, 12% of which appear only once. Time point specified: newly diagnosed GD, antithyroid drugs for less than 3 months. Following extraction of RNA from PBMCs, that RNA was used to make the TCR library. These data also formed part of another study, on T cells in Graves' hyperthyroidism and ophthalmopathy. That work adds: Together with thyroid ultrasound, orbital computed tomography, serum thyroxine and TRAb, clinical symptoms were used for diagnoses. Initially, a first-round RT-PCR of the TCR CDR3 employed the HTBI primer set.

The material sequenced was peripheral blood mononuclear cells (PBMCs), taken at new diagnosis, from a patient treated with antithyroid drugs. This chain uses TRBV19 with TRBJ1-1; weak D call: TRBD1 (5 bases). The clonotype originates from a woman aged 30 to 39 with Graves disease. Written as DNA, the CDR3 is TGTGCCAGTAGTGTGGGACTTGAAGCTTTCTTT. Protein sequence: CASSVGLEAFF.